This T cell receptor (beta chain) appears in the sequencing data of a study of cytomegalovirus exposure and HLA in healthy donors (dated by TCRdb to 2015 to 2018). Study-level background: The 670 or so repertoires of the first cohort and the roughly 110 validation repertoires were produced on the same platform, according to a later analysis. The study aimed to test whether signatures of past pathogen exposure could be identified by cataloging public T cell receptors. In addition to the first cohort of 650 to 800 subjects, a separate validation cohort of approximately 120 different subjects was used. To predict cytomegalovirus infection status, the study combined high-throughput TCR immunosequencing, statistical association of individual TCRs with disease status, and machine learning.

What the authors observed across the whole study: Of the cluster scores, approximately 94% were above 0 in a later analysis, which found that TCRs clustered in the first cohort also tended to co-occur in the 130 or so validation repertoires. The validation cohort had no HLA typing available for a later analysis, so co-occurrence within that cohort was assessed over all 130 or so repertoires. According to the authors, the approach could potentially be generalized to other disease states and immunological phenotypes. The classifier was reported to diagnose cytomegalovirus status with high specificity and sensitivity in both the original cohort and the validation cohort. In vitro tests confirmed that a few of the cytomegalovirus-associated TCR beta chains recognize cytomegalovirus antigens. Most TCR sequences were observed very rarely across donors, whereas some public TCRs were present in many individuals. The study gave a list of about 150 TCR beta chains associated with cytomegalovirus.

As concerns this clone: The specificity of this receptor is unknown. Within one base of it there is no much larger clone, and no base qualities were kept.

Libraries were made using the immunoSEQ multiplex PCR assay. On the study's bioinformatics: A statistical classification framework was developed to diagnose cytomegalovirus status using the catalog of TCR beta chain sequences. TCRdb took this table from immuneACCESS and kept in-frame rearrangements with V and J called. Such tables lack part of the clones; where checked against another copy, unresolved V genes explain under half of the gap, and the rest is unexplained. The V and J calls and clone size were taken over from that table, and D and trimming were inferred from the DNA. The sample profile shows over 45,000 clones; just over 90% of them were found once. The ten largest clonotypes hold 0.95% to 1.3% of the sample. The germline V gene supplies CDR1 SNHLY and CDR2 FYNNEI. The cysteine opens and the phenylalanine closes a CDR3 of 20 amino acids. CDR3 DNA is the only sequence kept; it has 60 bases, read in frame from the first base. V is trimmed back by 4 bases and J by 0 bases, and the junction contains 17 bases that no gene match accounts for.

Separate from the approximately 670-subject first cohort, the validation cohort of about 110 subjects was the group to which the donors belonged. The sequenced material came from PBMCs. The sequence is built from TRBV2 and TRBJ1-2, with 10 bases in between that match TRBD1. This TCR came from a man younger than 35 in good health and CMV-seronegative. The bases read TGTGCCAGCAGTGTCGTCGTAGCCCCGGGACAGGGGTTGGCTAACTATGGCTACACCTTC. It encodes CASSVVVAPGQGLANYGYTF.